This record concerns one TCR beta chain sequence. This entry is derived from a study of T-cell reconstitution after alpha-beta-depleted transplantation in children. The CDR3 has 13 amino acids. V dropped 0 bases and J dropped 0 bases, with 3 bases sitting between them. Germline CDR1 DFQATT, CDR2 SNEGSKA (reference sequence). TCRbeta library preparation incorporated unique molecular identifiers. TCRdb re-analysed the PCR reads in MiXCR, keeping a single row per CDR3 protein. The table has 490,000 or so distinct CDR3 sequences, around 13% seen once. This receptor was obtained from a human donor who donated a stem cell graft to a child with combined immunodeficiency. The sequenced sample was PBMCs from the stem cell graft donor, obtained from the stem cell graft. The chain has TRBV20-1 and TRBJ2-1; no firm D call. The CDR3 region is CSARDPSYNEQFF. The CDR3, as DNA: TGCAGTGCTAGAGATCCCTCCTACAATGAGCAGTTCTTC.